This T cell receptor beta chain derives from a study of T cells expressing NK-cell markers. Study overall: Eight donors were sequenced, of whom seven were HCMV-seropositive, while the remaining one was HCMV-seronegative.

Making the TCR beta cDNA relied on 5'RACE template switching with UMIs. TCRdb re-called the 5' RACE reads, yielding one record per CDR3 amino acid sequence without DNA. The sample includes about 260,000 distinct CDR3 sequences. Findings and caveats of the study: Each of 6 or 7 donors carried dominant NKG2C+ clonotypes accounting for about 1.0-7.0% of CD8+ T cells. Researchers report these clonotypes also headed the CD3+CD56-NKG2C+ fraction in a handful of donors.

Germline CDR1 is MDHEN and CDR2 is SYDVKM. The CDR3 is made up of 15 amino acids. Worth noting for this clonotype: Its antigen is currently unknown.

Sequenced input: blood T cells: a sorted CD56 or NKG2C T cell subset, CD4+ or CD8+ T cells, or bulk PBMC T cells (not recorded which). The V call is TRBV28, the J call TRBJ2-7; lacking DNA, the TRBD2 call made by TCRdb goes unchecked. This TCR was sampled from a woman between 18 and 75 years old in good health. This CDR3 reads CASTLSGIRNYEQYF.